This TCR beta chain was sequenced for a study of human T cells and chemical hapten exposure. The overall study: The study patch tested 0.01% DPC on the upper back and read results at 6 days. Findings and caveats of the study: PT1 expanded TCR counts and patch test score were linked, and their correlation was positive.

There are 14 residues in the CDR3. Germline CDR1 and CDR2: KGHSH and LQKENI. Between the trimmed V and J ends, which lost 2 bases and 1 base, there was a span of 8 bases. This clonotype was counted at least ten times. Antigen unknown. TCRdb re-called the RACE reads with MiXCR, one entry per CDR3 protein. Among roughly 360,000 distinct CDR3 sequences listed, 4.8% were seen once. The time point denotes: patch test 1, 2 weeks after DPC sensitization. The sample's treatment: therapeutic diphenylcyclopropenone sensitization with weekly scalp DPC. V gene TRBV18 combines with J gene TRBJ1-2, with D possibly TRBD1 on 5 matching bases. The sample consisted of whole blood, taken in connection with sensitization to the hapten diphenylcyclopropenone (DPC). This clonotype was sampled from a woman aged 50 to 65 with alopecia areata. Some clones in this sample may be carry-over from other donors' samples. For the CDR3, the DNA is TGTGCCAGCTCACCAATACAGGTTAACTATGGCTACACCTTC. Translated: CASSPIQVNYGYTF.